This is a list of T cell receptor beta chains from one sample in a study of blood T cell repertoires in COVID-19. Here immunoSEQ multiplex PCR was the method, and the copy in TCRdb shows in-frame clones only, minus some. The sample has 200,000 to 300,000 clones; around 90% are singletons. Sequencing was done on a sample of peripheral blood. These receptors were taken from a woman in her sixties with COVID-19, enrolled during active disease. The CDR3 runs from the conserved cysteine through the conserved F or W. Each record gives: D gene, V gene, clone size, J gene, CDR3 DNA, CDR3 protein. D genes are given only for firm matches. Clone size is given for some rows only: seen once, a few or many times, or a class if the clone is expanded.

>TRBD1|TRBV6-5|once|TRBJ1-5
TGTGCCAGCAGGGGACAGGGGGCTAGCAATCAGCCCCAGCATTTT
CASRGQGASNQPQHF
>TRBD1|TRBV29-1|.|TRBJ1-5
TGCAGCGTTGGCGAGGCAGGGGGCGGCAATCAGCCCCAGCATTTT
CSVGEAGGGNQPQHF
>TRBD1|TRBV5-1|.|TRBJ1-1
TGCGCCAGCAGCTTGTCGGCCGCCCCGGGACAGGGTTTGGCTTTCTTT
CASSLSAAPGQGLAFF
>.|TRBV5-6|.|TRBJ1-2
TGTGCCAGCAGCTTAGGACTAGAAGGGGGCTACACCTTC
CASSLGLEGGYTF
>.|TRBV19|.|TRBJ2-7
TGTGCCAGTAGTGCTATAGCGTCGGCCCATGTGTACTTC
CASSAIASAHVYF
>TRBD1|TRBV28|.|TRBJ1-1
TGTGCCAGCAGTCCCCCACAGGGGGCTAGAATTGGGAACACTGAAGCTTTCTTT
CASSPPQGARIGNTEAFF
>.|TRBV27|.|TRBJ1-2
TGTGCCAGCAGTTTATTTGCGAGGCGACCGATGTTATACTATGGCTACACCTTC
CASSLFARRPMLYYGYTF
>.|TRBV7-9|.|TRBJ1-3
TGTGCCAGCAGCCCGGCGGGGGGGGTCGAAAACACCATATATTTT
CASSPAGGVENTIYF
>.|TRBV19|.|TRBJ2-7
TGTGCCAGTAGTATCAGCAGGACTCCCTACGAGCAGTACTTC
CASSISRTPYEQYF
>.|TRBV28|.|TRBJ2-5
TGTGCCAGCGCAAGGGACACGTACCAAGAGACCCAGTACTTC
CASARDTYQETQYF
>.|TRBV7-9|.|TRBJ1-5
TGTGCCAGCAGCTTTCATAGCAATCAGCCCCAGCATTTT
CASSFHSNQPQHF
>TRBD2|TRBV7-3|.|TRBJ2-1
TGTGCCAGCAGCTTTGAGCTAGCGGACAATGAGCAGTTCTTC
CASSFELADNEQFF